The subject of this entry is one TCR beta chain. The antigen it binds to is not known. Base qualities are not at hand, and no much larger clone is one base apart. This sample was taken from a study of CD8+ T cells in alopecia areata (dated by TCRdb to the late 2010s). A note on the overall study: High-throughput TCRbeta sequencing was used to examine T cell clonal expansion in alopecia areata in both the C3H/HeJ mouse model and human patients. Scalp clonality was compared across normal scalp (n=4), patchy alopecia areata scalp (n=8), and alopecia totalis/universalis scalp (n=8). On the human side, TCRbeta sequencing was run on scalp tissue and on sorted CD4+ and CD8+ peripheral blood T cells from healthy controls and from alopecia areata patients with either patchy or totalis/universalis disease. Amplification of TCRbeta CDR3 regions was done by immunoSEQ multiplex PCR using 35 Vbeta forward primers and 13 Jbeta reverse primers. RNA was obtained with the PAXgene miRNA kit for fixed scalp, the miRNeasy kit for PBMCs, and the RNeasy kit for mouse skin.

On the study overall, not on this receptor specifically: Compared with mice, TCR sequences shared between patients were less clear, possibly partly because of HLA diversity across the patient population. Scalp TCR repertoire analysis is complicated because resident alphabeta T cells in normal human skin are also sequenced, whereas mouse skin is dominated by gammadelta T cells. Compared with normal scalp, lesional scalp had higher clonality and more expanded CD8+ clones, particularly in alopecia totalis/universalis, a pattern that suggests antigenic drive.

Library creation used the immunoSEQ multiplex PCR assay. For TCR sequencing, RNA was extracted from every sample and reverse transcribed into cDNA to serve as template. First-strand cDNA was synthesized using SuperScript III with a 2:1 mix of oligo-dT and random hexamers. A synthetic immune receptor repertoire was used to gauge amplification bias, and whatever bias remained was removed computationally. As for how the authors treated the data: After raw reads were preprocessed to remove errors, the CDR3 was defined following IMGT conventions as running from the conserved cysteine to phenylalanine. Clonality was computed by normalizing Shannon entropy by log2 of the number of productive unique TCRs and subtracting the result from 1. Whether scalp clones were CD4 or CD8 was inferred by matching scalp TCRbeta sequences against CD4 and CD8 repertoires sorted from blood. This immuneACCESS table, as held by TCRdb, lists in-frame sequences with V and J called but not all clones. Of the missing ones, under half trace to an unresolved V gene in checked studies; the others have no known cause. The DNA gave D and trimming, while V, J and clone size come from that table. The sample contains 140,000 to 150,000 clones, more than 55% of them found a single time. About 38% of the sample goes to the ten largest clones.

After PBMCs were isolated by density centrifugation and stained for CD3, CD4 and CD8, a FACSAria was used to sort CD4+ and CD8+ T cells. Unaffected controls provided scalp biopsies and blood samples. Source material: CD8+ T cells sorted from blood. This receptor was identified in a human donor in good health.

The sequenced DNA: TGCAGCGTCGAACGGGACACAGGCACAGATACGCAGTATTTT. This encodes CSVERDTGTDTQYF. Recombination linked TRBV29-1 to TRBJ2-3; tentative D gene TRBD1, with 6 bases matching. The CDR3 contains 14 residues, cysteine and phenylalanine counted. Just the 42-base CDR3 DNA is kept, in frame starting at base 1. Based on the germline V gene, the CDR1 and CDR2 sequences are SQVTM and ANQGSEA. V is cut by 6 bases and J by 1 base, and the space between the germline ends is 14 bases.